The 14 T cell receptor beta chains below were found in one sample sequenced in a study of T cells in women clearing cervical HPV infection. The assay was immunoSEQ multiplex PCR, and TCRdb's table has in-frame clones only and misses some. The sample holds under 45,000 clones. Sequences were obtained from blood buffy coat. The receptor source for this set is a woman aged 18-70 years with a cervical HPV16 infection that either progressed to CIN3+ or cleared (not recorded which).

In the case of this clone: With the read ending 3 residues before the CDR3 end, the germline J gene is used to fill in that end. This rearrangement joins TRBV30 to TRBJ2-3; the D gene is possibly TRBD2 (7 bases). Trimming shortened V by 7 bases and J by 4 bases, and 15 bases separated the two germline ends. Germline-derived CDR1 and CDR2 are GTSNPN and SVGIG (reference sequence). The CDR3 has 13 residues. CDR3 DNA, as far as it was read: TGTGCCTCTCCACAGGGAGGGGCAGATACG. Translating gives CASPQGGADT. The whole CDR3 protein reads CASPQGGADTQYF. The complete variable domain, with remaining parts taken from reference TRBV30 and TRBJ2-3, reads SQTIHQWPATLVQPVGSPLSLECTVEGTSNPNLYWYRQAAGRGLQLLFYSVGIGQISSEVPQNLSASRPQDRQFILSSKKLLLSDSGFYLCASPQGGADTQYFGPGTRLTVL.

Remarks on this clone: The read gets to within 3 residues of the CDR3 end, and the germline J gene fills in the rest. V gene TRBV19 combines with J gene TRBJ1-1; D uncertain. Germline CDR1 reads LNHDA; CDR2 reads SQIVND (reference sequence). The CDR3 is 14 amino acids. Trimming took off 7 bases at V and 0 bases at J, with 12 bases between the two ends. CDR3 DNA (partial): TGTGCCAGTAACATAGGGCGGGTGAACACTGAA. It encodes CASNIGRVNTE. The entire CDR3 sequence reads CASNIGRVNTEAFF.

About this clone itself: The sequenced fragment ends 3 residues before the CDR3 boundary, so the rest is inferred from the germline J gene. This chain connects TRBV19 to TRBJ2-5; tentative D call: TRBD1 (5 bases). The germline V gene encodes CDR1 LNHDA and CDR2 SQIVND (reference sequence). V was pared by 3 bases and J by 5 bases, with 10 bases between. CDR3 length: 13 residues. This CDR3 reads CASSMVGVETQYF. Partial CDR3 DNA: TGTGCCAGTAGTATGGTAGGGGTCGAGACC.

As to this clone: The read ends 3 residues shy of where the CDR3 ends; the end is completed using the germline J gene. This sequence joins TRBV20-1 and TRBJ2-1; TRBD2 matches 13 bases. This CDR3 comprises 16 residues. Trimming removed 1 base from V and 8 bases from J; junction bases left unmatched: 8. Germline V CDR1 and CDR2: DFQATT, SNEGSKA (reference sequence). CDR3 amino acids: CSARVPTSGRFYEQFF. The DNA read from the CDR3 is TGCAGTGCTAGAGTACCGACTAGCGGGAGGTTCTATGAG.

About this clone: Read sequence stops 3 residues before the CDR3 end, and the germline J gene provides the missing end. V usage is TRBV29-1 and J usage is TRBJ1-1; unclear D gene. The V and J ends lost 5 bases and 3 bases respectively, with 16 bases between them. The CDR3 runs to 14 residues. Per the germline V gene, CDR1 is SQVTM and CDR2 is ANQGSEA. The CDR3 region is CSVRTDGLYTEAFF. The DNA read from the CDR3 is TGCAGCGTTAGGACCGATGGACTGTACACTGAA.

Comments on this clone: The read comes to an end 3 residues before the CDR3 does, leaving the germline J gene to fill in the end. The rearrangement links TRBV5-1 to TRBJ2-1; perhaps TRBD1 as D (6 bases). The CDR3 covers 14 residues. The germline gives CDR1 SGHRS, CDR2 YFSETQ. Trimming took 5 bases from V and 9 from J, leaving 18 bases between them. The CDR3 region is CASSSIGGGSEQFF. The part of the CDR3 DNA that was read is TGCGCCAGCAGTTCGATAGGGGGTGGTAGTGAG. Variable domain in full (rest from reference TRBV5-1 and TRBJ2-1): KAGVTQTPRYLIKTRGQQVTLSCSPISGHRSVSWYQQTPGQGLQFLFEYFSETQRNKGNFPGRFSGRQFSNSRSEMNVSTLELGDSALYLCASSSIGGGSEQFFGPGTRLTVL.

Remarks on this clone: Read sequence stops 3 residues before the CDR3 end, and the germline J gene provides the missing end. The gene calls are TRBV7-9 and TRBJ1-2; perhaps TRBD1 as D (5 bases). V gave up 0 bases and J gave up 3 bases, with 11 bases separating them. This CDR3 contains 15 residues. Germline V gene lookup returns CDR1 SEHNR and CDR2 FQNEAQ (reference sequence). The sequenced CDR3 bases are TGTGCCAGCAGCTTAGCTCCAGGGCTTCACTATGGC. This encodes CASSLAPGLHYG. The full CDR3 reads CASSLAPGLHYGYTF.

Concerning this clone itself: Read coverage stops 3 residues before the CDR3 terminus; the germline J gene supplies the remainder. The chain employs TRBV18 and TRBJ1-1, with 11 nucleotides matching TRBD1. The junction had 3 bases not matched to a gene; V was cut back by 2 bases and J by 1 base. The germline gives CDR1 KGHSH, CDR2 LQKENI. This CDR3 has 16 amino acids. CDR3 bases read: TGTGCCAGCTCACCAAGGACAGGGGGCTCGAACACTGAA. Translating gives CASSPRTGGSNTE. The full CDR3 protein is CASSPRTGGSNTEAFF.

The sequenced CDR3 bases are TGTGCCAGCAGTCGCACTCCGGGACAGGGAAATCAAAATTCACCC. The encoded protein is CASSRTPGQGNQNSP. In full, the CDR3 is CASSRTPGQGNQNSPLHF. The rearrangement joins TRBV27 to TRBJ1-6; 9 bases are a match to TRBD1. The read ends 3 residues shy of where the CDR3 ends; the end is completed using the germline J gene. The CDR3 is 18 amino acids. V gave up 5 bases and J gave up 7 bases; unmatched junction bases: 15. The germline V gene encodes CDR1 MNHEY and CDR2 SMNVEV (reference sequence).

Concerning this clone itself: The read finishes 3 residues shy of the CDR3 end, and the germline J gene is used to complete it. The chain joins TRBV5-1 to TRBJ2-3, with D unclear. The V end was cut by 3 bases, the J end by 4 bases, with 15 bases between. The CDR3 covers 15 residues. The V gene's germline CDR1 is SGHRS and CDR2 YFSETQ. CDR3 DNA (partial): TGCGCCAGCAGCTCCCTTAGCAGAATCGCAGATACG. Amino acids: CASSSLSRIADT. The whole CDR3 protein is CASSSLSRIADTQYF. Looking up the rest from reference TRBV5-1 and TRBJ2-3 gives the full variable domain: KAGVTQTPRYLIKTRGQQVTLSCSPISGHRSVSWYQQTPGQGLQFLFEYFSETQRNKGNFPGRFSGRQFSNSRSEMNVSTLELGDSALYLCASSSLSRIADTQYFGPGTRLTVL.

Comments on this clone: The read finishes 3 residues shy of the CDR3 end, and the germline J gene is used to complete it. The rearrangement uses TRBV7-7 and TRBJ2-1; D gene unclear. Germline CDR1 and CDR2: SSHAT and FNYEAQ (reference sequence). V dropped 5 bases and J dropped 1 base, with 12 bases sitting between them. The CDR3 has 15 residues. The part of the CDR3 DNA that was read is TGTGCCAGCAGCCCTTTCGACGGGTCCTACAATGAG. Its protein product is CASSPFDGSYNE. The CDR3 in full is CASSPFDGSYNEQFF.

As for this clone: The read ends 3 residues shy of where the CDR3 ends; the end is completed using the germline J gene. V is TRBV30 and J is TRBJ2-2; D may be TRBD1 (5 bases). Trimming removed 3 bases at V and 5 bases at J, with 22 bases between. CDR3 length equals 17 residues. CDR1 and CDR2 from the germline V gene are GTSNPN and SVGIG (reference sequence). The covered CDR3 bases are TGTGCCTGGAGAAGACAGCCCGTAGGAGAGAGAACCGGGGAG. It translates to CAWRRQPVGERTGE. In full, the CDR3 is CAWRRQPVGERTGELFF.

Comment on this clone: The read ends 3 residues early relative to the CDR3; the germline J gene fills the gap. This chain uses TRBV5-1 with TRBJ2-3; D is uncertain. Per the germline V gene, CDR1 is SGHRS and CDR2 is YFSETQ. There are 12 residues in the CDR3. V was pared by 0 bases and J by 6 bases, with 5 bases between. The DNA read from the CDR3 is TGCGCCAGCAGCTTGGTAGGGGATACG. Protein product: CASSLVGDT. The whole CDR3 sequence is CASSLVGDTQYF.

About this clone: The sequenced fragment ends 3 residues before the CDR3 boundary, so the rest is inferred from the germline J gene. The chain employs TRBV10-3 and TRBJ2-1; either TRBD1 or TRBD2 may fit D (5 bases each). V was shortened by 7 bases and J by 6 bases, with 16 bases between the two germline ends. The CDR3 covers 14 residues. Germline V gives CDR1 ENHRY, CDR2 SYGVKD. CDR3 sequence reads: CAIKGREGTNEQFF. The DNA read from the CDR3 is TGTGCCATCAAGGGGCGCGAGGGCACCAATGAG.